These 23 T cell receptor beta chains were all obtained from the same sample, sequenced in a study of cytomegalovirus exposure and HLA in healthy donors. PCR was performed using 60 Vbeta and 13 Jbeta primers. Assay used: immunoSEQ multiplex PCR; TCRdb lists only in-frame clones, some missing. The table lists some 110,000 clones, around 74% of them singletons, with around 1.2% in the top ten. Sequenced sample: PBMCs. The receptors were sampled from a man aged 35 to 55 in good health and CMV-seronegative.

This clone was observed a single time. The chain links TRBV4-3 to TRBJ1-4; no firm D call. In germline, CDR1 is LGHNA, CDR2 YSLEER. Trimming left V 0 bases short and J 6 bases short, with 8 bases between. This CDR3 contains 14 residues. CDR3 DNA sequence: TGCGCCAGCAGCCAAGATGCGGCGGATGAAAAACTGTTTTTT. Translation gives CASSQDAADEKLFF.

This clone was picked up a small number of times. This sequence joins TRBV6-1 and TRBJ1-4; 8 nucleotides match TRBD1. The CDR3 is made up of 15 amino acids. CDR1 is MNHNS, CDR2 SASEGT, per germline. Trimming took 5 bases from V and 4 from J; bases not matched to a gene: 6. The CDR3 loop is CASSPPGQDNEKLFF. CDR3 bases: TGTGCCAGCAGTCCGCCGGGACAGGATAATGAAAAACTGTTTTTT.

This rearrangement joins TRBV11-2 to TRBJ2-7; a possible D gene is TRBD2 (5 bases). V gave up 5 bases and J gave up 1 base, with 12 bases separating them. This CDR3 contains 14 residues. Germline CDR1 reads SGHAT; CDR2 reads FQNNGV. CDR3 region: CASSNTLDSYEQYF. The CDR3 coding sequence is TGTGCCAGCAGCAACACACTAGATTCCTACGAGCAGTACTTC.

J is TRBJ2-6 and V is TRBV2, with no clear D. V lost 6 bases to trimming and J lost 4 bases, with 4 bases between them. Germline V gene data show CDR1 as SNHLY and CDR2 as FYNNEI. This CDR3 spans 12 amino acids. The CDR3 DNA follows: TGTGCCAGCAGGTCGGGGGCCAACGTCCTGACTTTC. Its protein is CASRSGANVLTF.

The CDR3 DNA sequence: TGTGCCAGCAGTGAATCAGGGACAGGGGTTCAACAGCCCCAGCATTTT. Its protein is CASSESGTGVQQPQHF. V usage is TRBV6-1 and J usage is TRBJ1-5; 10 nucleotides match TRBD1. With 2 bases clipped from V and 7 bases from J, the junction kept 8 bases outside the gene matches. CDR3 length: 16 residues. The germline V gene has CDR1 MNHNS and CDR2 SASEGT.

This chain connects TRBV7-9 to TRBJ2-2, with 8 bases fitting TRBD1. The J segment lost 4 bases and the V segment lost 5 bases, leaving 6 bases of the junction unmatched. The CDR3 consists of 15 residues. Germline loops: CDR1 SEHNR, CDR2 FQNEAQ (reference sequence). The CDR3 DNA sequence: TGTGCCAGCAGCGCACGACAGGGGCTCACCGGGGAGCTGTTTTTT. Amino acid sequence: CASSARQGLTGELFF. The whole variable domain, remainder taken from reference TRBV7-9 and TRBJ2-2, is DTGVSQNPRHKITKRGQNVTFRCDPISEHNRLYWYRQTLGQGPEFLTYFQNEAQLEKSRLLSDRFSAERPKGSFSTLEIQRTEQGDSAMYLCASSARQGLTGELFFGEGSRLTVL.

This clone was seen only a few times. The chain uses TRBV6-1 and TRBJ2-1, with 8 bases lining up with TRBD2. From germline, CDR1 is MNHNS and CDR2 SASEGT. J gave up 2 bases and V 0 bases, and 12 bases lay outside the gene matches. The CDR3 extends over 19 amino acids. The chain's CDR3 is CASSEAIGLTGGPYNEQFF. The CDR3 region has the DNA TGTGCCAGCAGTGAAGCGATTGGGCTAACGGGAGGGCCCTACAATGAGCAGTTCTTC.

This clone has just a few counts. This CDR3 reads CATSRGGGPTYEQYF. The CDR3, as DNA: TGTGCCACCAGCAGAGGTGGTGGCCCCACCTACGAGCAGTACTTC. The J gene is TRBJ2-7, the V gene TRBV15; D unresolved. The germline gives CDR1 LNHNV, CDR2 YYDKDF (reference sequence). The CDR3 runs to 15 residues. V was cut by 1 base and J by 2 bases, with 12 bases left in between.

V gene TRBV7-2 combines with J gene TRBJ2-7; 9 bases agree with TRBD2. Germline values: CDR1 SGHTA, CDR2 FQGNSA. With V trimmed by 1 base and J by 6 bases, 7 bases remained unmatched. The CDR3 is 15 residues long. This CDR3 is CASSLVAGGPTEQYF. The CDR3 bases are TGTGCCAGCAGCTTAGTGGCGGGAGGGCCCACCGAGCAGTACTTC. Drawing the rest from reference TRBV7-2 and TRBJ2-7, the complete variable domain is GAGVSQSPSNKVTEKGKDVELRCDPISGHTALYWYRQSLGQGLEFLIYFQGNSAPDKSGLPSDRFSAERTGGSVSTLTIQRTQQEDSAVYLCASSLVAGGPTEQYFGPGTRLTVT.

As for this clone: One end of the junction is discordant with germline, which a read error may explain. The chain couples TRBV7-7 to TRBJ2-5, with 8 bases aligning to TRBD2. Germline V lookup: CDR1 SSHAT, CDR2 FNYEAQ (reference sequence). The CDR3 consists of 14 residues. The CDR3 here is CASSPGGVPETQYF. The CDR3 nucleotides are TGTGCTAGCAGCCCCGGGGGGGTTCCAGAGACCCAGTACTTC.

The chain couples TRBV14 to TRBJ2-7, with 10 bases lining up with TRBD1. V shed 0 bases, J shed 9 bases, and the junction held 8 bases outside the gene matches. The CDR3 totals 15 residues. The V gene's germline CDR1 is SGHDN and CDR2 FVKESK. CDR3 sequence reads: CASSQDWDRGKGQYF. CDR3 bases: TGTGCCAGCAGCCAAGATTGGGACAGGGGAAAGGGGCAGTACTTC.

The rearrangement links TRBV10-1 to TRBJ2-3, with D perhaps matching TRBD2 (7 bases). Germline assignment: CDR1 WNHNN and CDR2 SYGVQD (reference sequence). The CDR3 extends over 16 amino acids. Trimming shortened V by 10 bases and J by 1 base, and 21 bases separated the two germline ends. This CDR3 reads CATTGGLSGRTDTQYF. As DNA, the CDR3 is TGCGCCACGACCGGGGGGCTCAGCGGACGCACAGATACGCAGTATTTT.

The rearrangement uses TRBV7-6 and TRBJ2-2, with TRBD1 matching over 9 bases. The ends lost 1 base at V and 7 bases at J; junction bases unmatched: 7. Per germline, CDR1 SGHVS and CDR2 FNYEAQ. The CDR3 runs to 16 residues. CDR3 sequence: CASSLVGTGYDGELFF. DNA for the CDR3: TGTGCCAGCAGCTTAGTAGGGACAGGGTATGACGGGGAGCTGTTTTTT. The whole variable domain, filled in from reference TRBV7-6 and TRBJ2-2, reads GAGVSQSPRYKVTKRGQDVALRCDPISGHVSLYWYRQALGQGPEFLTYFNYEAQQDKSGLPNDRFSAERPEGSISTLTIQRTEQRDSAMYRCASSLVGTGYDGELFFGEGSRLTVL.

This clone appeared a single time. The genes are TRBV25-1 and TRBJ2-3, with TRBD2 as a possible D gene (6 bases). With 6 bases removed from V and 3 bases from J, the gap between germline ends came to 13 bases. This CDR3 contains 14 residues. Germline CDR1 is MGHDK and CDR2 is SYGVNS. CDR3 region: CASREEGRTDTQYF. In nucleotides, the CDR3 is TGTGCCAGCAGGGAGGAGGGGAGGACAGATACGCAGTATTTT.

The rearrangement links TRBV6-5 to TRBJ2-7; 7 nucleotides agree with TRBD1. V shed 0 bases and J 0 bases; nucleotides not matched to a gene: 5. Germline CDR1 and CDR2: MNHEY and SVGAGI. The CDR3 loop spans 16 amino acids. CDR3 protein: CASSYSLTGSSYEQYF. The CDR3 DNA sequence: TGTGCCAGCAGTTACTCGCTGACAGGGAGCTCCTACGAGCAGTACTTC.

The gene calls are TRBV21-1 and TRBJ1-3; no check of the table's D call, TRBD1, against the DNA was made. TRBV21-1 is a pseudogene. The CDR3 extends over 14 amino acids. CDR3 protein: CASSKTDSGNTIYF. For the CDR3, the DNA is TGTGCCAGCAGCAAAACAGACTCTGGAAACACCATATATTTT.

The chain is built from TRBV5-6 and TRBJ2-7, with D unresolved. Germline V gives CDR1 SGHDT, CDR2 YYEEEE. Deletions cut 0 bases from V and 5 bases from J, with 3 bases between. CDR3 size: 11 residues. CDR3 nucleotides: TGTGCCAGCAGCTTGGATAACGAGCAGTACTTC. Translating it yields CASSLDNEQYF.

This sequence joins TRBV27 and TRBJ2-7, with 7 bases identical to TRBD1. Germline V gene data show CDR1 as MNHEY and CDR2 as SMNVEV (reference sequence). This CDR3 contains 17 residues. V shed 2 bases, J shed 1 base, and the junction held 11 bases outside the gene matches. The CDR3 coding sequence is TGTGCCAGCAGTTTACCGTCCGACAGGGTGGCTTCCTACGAGCAGTACTTC. It translates to CASSLPSDRVASYEQYF.

This clone was detected once. This chain connects TRBV7-6 to TRBJ1-1; D gene uncertain. V lost 0 bases and J 1 base, leaving 9 bases between the germline ends. From germline, CDR1 is SGHVS and CDR2 FNYEAQ. CDR3 length: 15 amino acids. The DNA for the CDR3 is TGTGCCAGCAGCTTAGCGTCAAGCAAGAACACTGAAGCTTTCTTT. Translated: CASSLASSKNTEAFF.

The chain uses TRBV5-1 and TRBJ2-7, with 10 bases aligning to TRBD1. The CDR3 loop spans 13 amino acids. The V and J ends lost 4 bases and 9 bases, in that order; junction bases with no gene match: 7. CDR1 is SGHRS and CDR2 is YFSETQ in the germline V gene. DNA for the CDR3: TGCGCCAGCAGCCCCCGGGACAGGGGAAGGCAGTACTTC. This sequence encodes CASSPRDRGRQYF.

The chain combines TRBV27 with TRBJ2-7; D unclear. There are 14 residues in the CDR3. Germline lookup yields CDR1 MNHEY and CDR2 SMNVEV (reference sequence). Trimming shortened V by 5 bases and J by 0 bases, and 11 bases separated the two germline ends. The CDR3 region is CASSGRGSSYEQYF. The CDR3, as DNA: TGTGCCAGCAGTGGAAGAGGTAGCTCCTACGAGCAGTACTTC.

The CDR3 DNA reads TGTGCCAGTAAACAGGGGCGGACCTACAATGAGCAGTTCTTC. Protein product: CASKQGRTYNEQFF. The gene calls are TRBV19 and TRBJ2-1, with 7 positions matching TRBD1. Germline V gives CDR1 LNHDA, CDR2 SQIVND (reference sequence). The junction had 5 bases not matched to a gene; V was cut back by 7 bases and J by 2 bases. The CDR3 is 14 amino acids.

This clone was observed a handful of times. For the CDR3, the DNA is TGTGCCAGCAGTGAGCGGGGGGCCTACAATGAGCAGTTCTTC. Amino acid sequence: CASSERGAYNEQFF. J is TRBJ2-1 and V is TRBV6-4, with 8 bases fitting TRBD2. V lost 3 bases, J lost 2 bases, and 0 bases stayed unmatched. The CDR3 is 14 amino acids. Germline CDR1 MRHNA, CDR2 SNTAGT.